A selection of T cell receptor beta chains follows, all from one sample in a study of cytomegalovirus exposure and HLA in healthy donors. TCRdb's copy holds only in-frame clones and misses some; the assay was immunoSEQ multiplex PCR. The sample records about 79,000 clones, under 80% being singletons. Sequences were obtained from PBMCs. The receptors originated from a woman aged 45 to 65 in good health and CMV-seropositive. CDR3s include the opening cysteine and the closing phenylalanine or tryptophan. Some rows have no size entry. The others give once, few or many, or a class for an expanded clone.

v_gene: TRBV5-5; j_gene: TRBJ1-5; abundance: .; CDR3aa: CASSPREGRWNQPQHF
v_gene: TRBV10-3; j_gene: TRBJ2-3; abundance: .; CDR3aa: CAISETGGRGDTQYF
v_gene: TRBV10-3; j_gene: TRBJ2-7; abundance: .; CDR3aa: CAFGDSEYEQYF
v_gene: TRBV2; j_gene: TRBJ1-5; abundance: .; CDR3aa: CASRGQGARNQPQHF
v_gene: TRBV18; j_gene: TRBJ2-1; abundance: once; CDR3aa: CASSPGTGAYNEQFF
v_gene: TRBV7-4; j_gene: TRBJ1-4; abundance: .; CDR3aa: CASSLWDGQFTKLFF
v_gene: TRBV6-4; j_gene: TRBJ2-1; abundance: few; CDR3aa: CASSAGLAGDNEQFF
v_gene: TRBV27; j_gene: TRBJ2-1; abundance: few; CDR3aa: CASSLGTASGGRLNEQFF
v_gene: TRBV5-1; j_gene: TRBJ1-2; abundance: .; CDR3aa: CASSLDPQGRRYGYTF
v_gene: TRBV7-9; j_gene: TRBJ2-7; abundance: .; CDR3aa: CASSPLTSGYEQYF
v_gene: TRBV6-5; j_gene: TRBJ2-5; abundance: .; CDR3aa: CASSRWVLGRETQYF
v_gene: TRBV19; j_gene: TRBJ1-6; abundance: .; CDR3aa: CASSGGVRVGNSPLHF
v_gene: TRBV5-1; j_gene: TRBJ2-5; abundance: once; CDR3aa: CASSLRLAGDETQYF
v_gene: TRBV5-1; j_gene: TRBJ2-7; abundance: .; CDR3aa: CASSSPDRHYEQYF
v_gene: TRBV30; j_gene: TRBJ1-2; abundance: .; CDR3aa: CAWSNRAYGYTF
v_gene: TRBV27; j_gene: TRBJ2-1; abundance: .; CDR3aa: CASSFVTSGGANEQFF
v_gene: TRBV6-5; j_gene: TRBJ1-6; abundance: few; CDR3aa: CASSRGQGGSPLHF